This T cell receptor beta chain stems from a study of monozygotic twins with inflammatory bowel disease. The CDR3 loop spans 13 amino acids. Germline-derived CDR1 and CDR2 are SGHRS and YFSETQ. TCRdb reworked the 5' RACE reads into one entry per CDR3 protein, no DNA. The sample totals about 160,000 distinct CDR3 sequences. The TCR originated in a human donor with ulcerative colitis or Crohn's disease, or a healthy co-twin of an affected twin (not recorded which). The chain couples TRBV5-1 to TRBJ2-7; TCRdb gives TRBD1 as the D gene, but with no DNA this cannot be confirmed. The sequencing sample was made of blood. The CDR3 protein is CASSFSGVYEQYF.